This T cell receptor beta chain was captured in a study of blood T cell repertoires in COVID-19. Study-wide context: Acute and convalescent COVID-19 samples came from the United States, Italy and Spain. T cells, B-cell-depleted T cells, or PBMCs provided the cDNA or gDNA that served as material.

Participants were placed into cohorts based on the clinical history they reported. Germline V lookup: CDR1 MNHEY, CDR2 SMNVEV (reference sequence). The V and J ends lost 4 bases and 1 base respectively, with 13 bases between them. There are 15 residues in the CDR3. In the original analysis: Nucleated cell counts were estimated from reference gene primer amplification. Profiled with immunoSEQ multiplex PCR; TCRdb holds only in-frame clones, not every one. The D gene and trimming were derived from the DNA, and the V and J assignments and clone size from that table. Here the sample spans around 250,000 clones, roughly 85% being singletons.

The sample consisted of PBMCs or T cells enriched from blood (not recorded which). The genes are TRBV27 and TRBJ1-1; D gene unclear. This TCR was recovered from a woman aged 45-59 years with acute COVID-19. CDR3 protein: CASSWARRGNTEAFF. In DNA, the CDR3 is TGTGCCAGCAGTTGGGCCAGGCGGGGGAACACTGAAGCTTTCTTT.